This is a list of T cell receptor beta chains from one sample in a study of T cell responses to AZD1222 COVID-19 vaccine. Profiling relied on immunoSEQ multiplex PCR, and the TCRdb table lists in-frame clones only, not all of them. In the table there are around 130,000 clones, roughly nine tenths of which are singletons. Source: peripheral blood, taken 28 days after the second dose of the MenACWY control vaccine. The receptors shown here come from an adult who received the MenACWY meningococcal vaccine as a control. The CDR3 runs from the conserved cysteine through the conserved F or W. D genes are given only for firm matches. Only some rows state a clone size, as once, few, many or a class for expanded clones.

V gene,J gene,clone size,D gene,CDR3 protein,CDR3 DNA
TRBV7-2,TRBJ2-7,NA,NA,CASSLVQGAYEQYF,TGTGCCAGCAGCTTAGTTCAGGGAGCCTACGAGCAGTACTTC
TRBV18,TRBJ2-7,NA,NA,CASSPRGSPSYEQYF,TGTGCCAGCTCACCAAGGGGGTCCCCATCCTACGAGCAGTACTTC
TRBV7-2,TRBJ2-3,NA,TRBD2,CASTSGGRGGADTQYF,TGTGCCAGCACTAGCGGGGGCCGCGGAGGAGCAGATACGCAGTATTTT
TRBV11-1,TRBJ2-5,NA,NA,CASSLGLSQETQYF,TGTGCCAGCAGCTTAGGCCTCAGCCAAGAGACCCAGTACTTC
TRBV6-2/TRBV6-3,TRBJ2-7,NA,TRBD2,CASSSWTSDIYEQYF,TGTGCCAGCAGTTCCTGGACTAGCGATATCTACGAGCAGTACTTC
TRBV5-1,TRBJ2-3,NA,NA,CASSGTTVVRDTQYF,TGCGCCAGCAGCGGCACTACCGTAGTACGTGATACGCAGTATTTT
TRBV3-1/TRBV3-2,TRBJ2-1,NA,TRBD2,CASSASSGRTTYNEQFF,TGTGCCAGCAGCGCGAGTAGCGGGAGGACTACCTACAATGAGCAGTTCTTC
TRBV12-3/TRBV12-4,TRBJ2-5,NA,NA,CASSGQKETQYF,TGTGCCAGCAGTGGACAGAAAGAGACCCAGTACTTC
TRBV11-2,TRBJ2-2,NA,NA,CASSVVPTGELFF,TGTGCCAGCAGTGTAGTTCCGACCGGGGAGCTGTTTTTT
TRBV29-1,TRBJ2-5,NA,TRBD1,CSVEETGVVGETQYF,TGCAGCGTTGAAGAGACAGGGGTGGTGGGAGAGACCCAGTACTTC
TRBV7-9,TRBJ2-5,NA,TRBD2,CASSLALLAGQETQYF,TGTGCCAGCAGCTTAGCCTTACTAGCGGGACAAGAGACCCAGTACTTC
TRBV7-2,TRBJ2-1,NA,TRBD1,CASSLRETGGAGNEQFF,TGTGCCAGCAGCTTACGGGAGACAGGGGGCGCAGGAAATGAGCAGTTCTTC
TRBV19,TRBJ2-5,NA,TRBD1,CASSIIGTVGTQYF,TGTGCCAGTAGTATAATTGGGACAGTCGGGACCCAGTACTTC
TRBV19,TRBJ2-3,NA,TRBD1,CASSITGVGTDTQYF,TGTGCCAGTAGTATCACAGGGGTAGGCACAGATACGCAGTATTTT
TRBV29-1,TRBJ1-2,once,TRBD1,CSVDDRGNYGYTF,TGCAGCGTTGACGACAGGGGGAACTATGGCTACACCTTC
TRBV7-9,TRBJ2-7,NA,TRBD2,CASSPGLAGVREQYF,TGTGCCAGCAGCCCGGGACTAGCGGGAGTTCGCGAGCAGTACTTC
TRBV5-1,TRBJ1-4,NA,TRBD1,CASSLTGGREKLFF,TGCGCCAGCAGCCTGACAGGGGGCAGGGAAAAACTGTTTTTT
TRBV24-1,TRBJ2-7,few,TRBD1,CATSGDSTYEQYF,TGTGCCACCAGTGGGGACAGTACCTACGAGCAGTACTTC
TRBV27,TRBJ2-1,NA,NA,CASSLSGGQVNEQFF,TGTGCCAGCAGTTTATCTGGGGGCCAGGTTAATGAGCAGTTCTTC
TRBV5-3,TRBJ1-1,NA,TRBD1,CARPPGQKMNTEAFF,TGTGCCAGACCGCCGGGACAGAAGATGAACACTGAAGCTTTCTTT
TRBV28,TRBJ2-7,NA,TRBD2,CASSLSGSGSSYEQYF,TGTGCCAGCAGTTTATCGGGTAGCGGGAGCTCCTACGAGCAGTACTTC
TRBV11-2,TRBJ2-3,NA,NA,CASSLMVGSQTDTQYF,TGTGCCAGCAGCTTAATGGTGGGGAGTCAGACAGATACGCAGTATTTT
TRBV19,TRBJ2-7,NA,NA,CASTRTGRSVYEQYF,TGTGCCAGTACCCGTACAGGGAGATCAGTCTACGAGCAGTACTTC
TRBV7-7,TRBJ2-5,NA,TRBD1,CASSLSGTGGRETQYF,TGTGCCAGCAGCTTATCCGGGACAGGGGGCCGGGAGACCCAGTACTTC
TRBV7-3,TRBJ2-1,once,NA,CASSSNGGDRSEARSYNEQFF,TGTGCCAGCAGCTCCAATGGGGGGGACAGGTCGGAGGCCCGCTCCTACAATGAGCAGTTCTTC
TRBV10-3,TRBJ2-1,NA,NA,CAISAQGRNEQFF,TGTGCCATCAGCGCACAGGGTAGGAATGAGCAGTTCTTC
TRBV6-2/TRBV6-3,TRBJ2-7,NA,NA,CASSSPVGGGWAYEQYF,TGTGCCAGCAGTTCCCCTGTTGGAGGGGGCTGGGCCTACGAGCAGTACTTC
TRBV6-5,TRBJ2-2,NA,TRBD1,CASEMTGGTGELFF,TGTGCCAGCGAGATGACAGGGGGCACCGGGGAGCTGTTTTTT
TRBV7-2,TRBJ1-3,NA,NA,CASSLFGDPSGNTIYF,TGTGCCAGCAGCTTATTTGGGGATCCCTCTGGAAACACCATATATTTT
TRBV27,TRBJ1-1,NA,NA,CASSRPNTEAFF,TGTGCCAGCAGCCGGCCGAACACTGAAGCTTTCTTT
TRBV7-7,TRBJ1-4,NA,NA,CASSPELGPNEKLFF,TGTGCTAGCAGCCCCGAACTGGGACCTAATGAAAAACTGTTTTTT
TRBV5-1,TRBJ2-3,NA,TRBD1,CASRVGTGGTDTQYF,TGCGCCAGCAGGGTTGGGACAGGGGGCACAGATACGCAGTATTTT
TRBV7-2,TRBJ1-6,NA,NA,CASSLQSNSPLHF,TGTGCCAGCAGCCTACAATCTAATTCACCCCTCCACTTT
TRBV3-1/TRBV3-2,TRBJ1-1,NA,NA,CASSRTRGGRTEAFF,TGTGCCAGCAGCCGGACTCGGGGGGGGCGTACTGAAGCTTTCTTT
TRBV6-6,TRBJ1-6,NA,NA,CASSVAEGGSPLHF,TGTGCCAGCAGTGTAGCAGAGGGAGGTTCACCCCTCCACTTT
TRBV19,TRBJ1-5,NA,NA,CASSIGNAGDQPQHF,TGTGCCAGTAGTATAGGGAACGCCGGAGATCAGCCCCAGCATTTT
TRBV6-2/TRBV6-3,TRBJ2-7,NA,TRBD1,CASSYAGTGSYEQYF,TGTGCCAGCAGTTACGCCGGGACAGGGTCCTACGAGCAGTACTTC
TRBV10-3,TRBJ2-7,NA,TRBD2,CAAREPGLANYEQYF,TGTGCCGCCAGGGAGCCGGGACTAGCGAACTACGAGCAGTACTTC
TRBV2,TRBJ1-5,NA,NA,CASSEDGVGQPQHF,TGTGCCAGCAGTGAAGACGGGGTTGGTCAGCCCCAGCATTTT
TRBV5-8,TRBJ1-2,NA,TRBD1,CASINPGGQAYGYTF,TGTGCCAGCATCAACCCGGGAGGACAGGCCTATGGCTACACCTTC
TRBV19,TRBJ1-2,NA,TRBD1,CASSTRDSYGYTF,TGTGCCAGTAGTACCCGGGACAGCTATGGCTACACCTTC
TRBV18,TRBJ2-7,NA,TRBD1,CASSPPGQGPYEQYF,TGTGCCAGCTCACCCCCGGGACAGGGTCCCTACGAGCAGTACTTC
TRBV20-1,TRBJ1-1,NA,TRBD1,CSASRDRGLTEAFF,TGCAGTGCTAGTCGGGACAGGGGGCTCACTGAAGCTTTCTTT
TRBV28,TRBJ2-2,NA,NA,CASSSPLRSYTGELFF,TGTGCCAGCAGCTCCCCTCTGAGGTCCTACACCGGGGAGCTGTTTTTT
TRBV3-1/TRBV3-2,TRBJ1-2,NA,NA,CASSQGGWDYGYTF,TGTGCCAGCAGCCAAGGGGGGTGGGATTATGGCTACACCTTC
TRBV7-6,TRBJ1-5,NA,NA,CASSLKPGRSQPQHF,TGTGCCAGCAGCTTAAAGCCAGGACGGTCACAGCCCCAGCATTTT
TRBV5-5,TRBJ1-6,NA,NA,CASSLSQDSPLHF,TGTGCCAGCAGCTTGTCGCAGGATTCACCCCTCCACTTT
TRBV27,TRBJ2-2,NA,TRBD2,CASSFGLAGPHGELFF,TGTGCCAGCAGTTTCGGGCTAGCGGGGCCGCACGGGGAGCTGTTTTTT
TRBV11-2,TRBJ1-5,NA,NA,CASSLTAGDQPQHF,TGTGCCAGCAGCTTAACGGCAGGGGATCAGCCCCAGCATTTT